In its sample, the clone carrying this T cell receptor beta chain was seen a few times. TCRdb ran MiXCR on the RT-PCR reads and lists one entry per CDR3 protein. The sample includes some 200,000 distinct CDR3 sequences, 41% of them seen just once. V lost 0 bases, J lost 2 bases, and 3 bases stayed unmatched. Germline CDR1 is SGDLS and CDR2 is YYNGEE. The CDR3 has 15 residues. This record belongs to a study of patients and donors after allogeneic stem cell transplantation. This rearrangement joins TRBV9 to TRBJ2-7; 9 bases agree with TRBD2. This clonotype was obtained from a human donor who was either an allogeneic HSCT recipient or a stem cell or donor lymphocyte infusion donor (not recorded which). It is not recorded whose cells these are; they may come from a transplant donor. The specimen sequenced was blood, either unsorted or a sorted T cell fraction (not recorded which). The CDR3 region has the DNA TGTGCCAGCAGCGTAGAGGCGGGAGGGCCCTACGAGCAGTACTTC. Translating it yields CASSVEAGGPYEQYF.